This entry is about one T cell receptor beta chain. The sample originates from a study of blood T cell repertoires in COVID-19. Study at large: The samples span acute and convalescent COVID-19 from the United States, Italy and Spain. In each case, the material was cDNA or gDNA derived from T cells, B-cell-depleted T cells, or PBMCs.

In the authors' workflow: Reference gene primer amplification yielded estimated nucleated cell counts. TCRdb keeps only in-frame clones here, not all; method: immunoSEQ multiplex PCR. V and J calls and clone size come straight from that table; D and trimming were deduced from the DNA. Here the sample spans roughly 430,000 clones, 70% to 90% being singletons. Participant-reported clinical history was the basis for cohort assignment. This CDR3 is built from 17 residues. Trimming cost V 6 bases and J 8 bases; bases outside gene matches: 12. The V gene's germline CDR1 is SGHAT and CDR2 FQNNGV. The source of this sequence is a middle-aged woman with acute COVID-19. This chain links TRBV11-2 with TRBJ1-6; 11 bases fit TRBD1. Sequencing was performed on PBMCs or T cells enriched from blood (not recorded which). The CDR3 nucleotides are TGTGCCAGCAGACGGACAGGGGGCAAGTTAAGGGATTCACCCCTCCACTTT. It translates to CASRRTGGKLRDSPLHF.